These 5 T cell receptor beta chains came from one sample sequenced in a study of blood T cells in healthy people across ages. A second PCR of roughly 7 to 11 cycles used a sample-barcoded 5' primer and a J-beta primer mix. TCRdb passed the 5' RACE reads through MiXCR, listing each CDR3 protein once. Altogether some 1,800,000 distinct CDR3 sequences are present, approximately 40% being singletons, with the ten largest covering 20% to 25%. Source material: blood. Every receptor here comes from a human donor in good health.

The rearrangement joins TRBV20-1 to TRBJ2-7; D possibly uses TRBD1 or TRBD2 (5 bases each). V lost 0 bases, J lost 0 bases, and 12 bases lay in between. This CDR3 has 15 residues. Germline loops: CDR1 DFQATT, CDR2 SNEGSKA (reference sequence). The CDR3 here is CSARDPARGSYEQYF. The CDR3 nucleotides read TGCAGTGCTAGAGATCCGGCGAGGGGCTCCTACGAGCAGTACTTC.

This CDR3 is CASSVDGAGRSNYGYTF. The DNA of the CDR3 is TGTGCCAGCAGCGTAGACGGGGCAGGGCGGTCCAACTATGGCTACACCTTC. This sequence joins TRBV9 and TRBJ1-2, with D possibly TRBD1 on 5 matching bases. V was shortened by 0 bases and J by 2 bases, with 17 bases between the two germline ends. From germline, CDR1 is SGDLS and CDR2 YYNGEE. The CDR3 totals 17 residues. Looking up the rest from reference TRBV9 and TRBJ1-2 gives the full variable domain: DSGVTQTPKHLITATGQRVTLRCSPRSGDLSVYWYQQSLDQGLQFLIQYYNGEERAKGNILERFSAQQFPDLHSELNLSSLELGDSALYFCASSVDGAGRSNYGYTFGSGTRLTVV.

This clonotype came up a few times. The chain is built from TRBV7-9 and TRBJ1-1, with D tentatively TRBD1 (5 bases). V lost 0 bases and J 1 base, leaving 9 bases between the germline ends. Per germline, CDR1 SEHNR and CDR2 FQNEAQ (reference sequence). This CDR3 comprises 15 residues. CDR3 DNA sequence: TGTGCCAGCAGCTTAGCGCCGACAGCGAACACTGAAGCTTTCTTT. Translating gives CASSLAPTANTEAFF.

The sample holds a few counts of this clonotype. This chain uses TRBV20-1 with TRBJ1-6, with TRBD1 matching over 8 bases. CDR1 is DFQATT and CDR2 is SNEGSKA in the germline V gene (reference sequence). This CDR3 has 14 amino acids. J lost 7 bases, V lost 2 bases, and 4 bases had no gene match. CDR3 region: CSARRDRWNSPLHF. The CDR3 nucleotides read TGCAGTGCTAGAAGGGACAGGTGGAATTCACCCCTCCACTTT.

This clonotype showed up just once. A read error may explain this, as a much larger clone is one base away. The chain links TRBV9 to TRBJ1-1; the D is unclear. Per germline, CDR1 SGDLS and CDR2 YYNGEE. The CDR3 length is 14 residues. CDR3 in amino acids: CASSAYGLDTETFF. The CDR3 DNA reads as TGTGCCAGCAGCGCCTATGGACTTGACACTGAAACTTTCTTT.